This note documents a single T cell receptor (beta chain) sequence. Its antigen is as yet unknown. The source of the sample is a study of shared clonotypes between healthy human individuals. Study outcomes and limitations: With few donors, the genetic and exposure-history diversity represented was limited. Larger estimated richness was generally recorded for naive subsets relative to memory subsets.

Researchers partitioned CD4+ cells into CD45RA+ naive and CD45RA-negative memory subsets. Assay execution proceeded at the deep level. The method was immunoSEQ multiplex PCR; TCRdb's version includes in-frame clones alone and lacks a portion of them. The table lists about 2.4 million clones, roughly 93% of them singletons, with around 0.37% in the top ten. CDR3 size: 15 residues. Germline CDR1 SGHKS, CDR2 YYEKEE (reference sequence). Germline trimming cut 6 bases from V and 1 base from J; bases unmatched to any gene: 8. V gene TRBV5-5 combines with J gene TRBJ1-1, with TRBD1 matching over 8 bases. The sample was naive CD4+ T cells from PBMCs. Regarding subset: CD45RA+ positively selected. This receptor was obtained from a young man in good health. Some clones in this sample may be carry-over from other donors' samples. The CDR3: CASNLIGQGNTEAFF. CDR3 nucleotide sequence: TGTGCCAGCAATTTGATAGGACAGGGGAACACTGAAGCTTTCTTT. Full variable domain (outside the CDR3, taken from reference TRBV5-5 and TRBJ1-1): DAGVTQSPTHLIKTRGQQVTLRCSPISGHKSVSWYQQVLGQGPQFIFQYYEKEERGRGNFPDRFSARQFPNYSSELNVNALLLGDSALYLCASNLIGQGNTEAFFGQGTRLTVV.